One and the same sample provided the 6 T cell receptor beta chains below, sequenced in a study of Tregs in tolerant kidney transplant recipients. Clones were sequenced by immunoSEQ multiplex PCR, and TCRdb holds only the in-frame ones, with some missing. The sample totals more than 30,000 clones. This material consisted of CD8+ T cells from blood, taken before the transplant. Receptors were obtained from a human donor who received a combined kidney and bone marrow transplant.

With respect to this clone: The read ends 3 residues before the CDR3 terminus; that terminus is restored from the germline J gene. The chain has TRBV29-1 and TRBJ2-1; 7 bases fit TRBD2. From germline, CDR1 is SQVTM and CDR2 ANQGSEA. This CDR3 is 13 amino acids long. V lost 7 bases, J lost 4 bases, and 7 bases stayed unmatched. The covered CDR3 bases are TGCAGCGCGGAACTAGCGATGTACAATGAG. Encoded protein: CSAELAMYNE. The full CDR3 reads CSAELAMYNEQFF.

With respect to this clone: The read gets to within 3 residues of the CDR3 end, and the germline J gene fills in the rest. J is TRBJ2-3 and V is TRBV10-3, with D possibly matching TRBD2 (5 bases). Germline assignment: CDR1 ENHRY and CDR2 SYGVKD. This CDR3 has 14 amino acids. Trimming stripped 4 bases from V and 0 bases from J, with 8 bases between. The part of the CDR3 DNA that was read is TGTGCCATCAGTGGGAGCGGCAGCACAGATACG. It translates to CAISGSGSTDT. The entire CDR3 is CAISGSGSTDTQYF.

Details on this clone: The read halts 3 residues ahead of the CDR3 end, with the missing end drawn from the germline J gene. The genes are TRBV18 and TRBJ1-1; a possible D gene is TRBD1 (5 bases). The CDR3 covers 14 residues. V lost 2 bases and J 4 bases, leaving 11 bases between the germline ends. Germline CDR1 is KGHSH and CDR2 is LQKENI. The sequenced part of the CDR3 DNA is TGTGCCAGCTCACCATTTCCAGGGCTCACTGAA. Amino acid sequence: CASSPFPGLTE. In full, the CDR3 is CASSPFPGLTEAFF.

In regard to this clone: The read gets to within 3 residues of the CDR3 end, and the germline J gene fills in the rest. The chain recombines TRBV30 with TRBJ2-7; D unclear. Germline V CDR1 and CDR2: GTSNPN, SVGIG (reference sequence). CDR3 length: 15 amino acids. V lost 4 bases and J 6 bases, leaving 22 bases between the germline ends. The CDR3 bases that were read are TGTGCCTGGACCCCGGAATCCGGGTGGAGTCGCGAG. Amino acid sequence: CAWTPESGWSRE. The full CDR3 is CAWTPESGWSREQYF.

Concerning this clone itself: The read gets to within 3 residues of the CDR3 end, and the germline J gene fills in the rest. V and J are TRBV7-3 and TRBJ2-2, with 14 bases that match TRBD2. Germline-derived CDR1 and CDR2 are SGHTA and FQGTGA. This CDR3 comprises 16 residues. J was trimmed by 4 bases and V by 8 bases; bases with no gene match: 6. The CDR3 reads CASGRLAGGPTGELFF. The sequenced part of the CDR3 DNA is TGTGCCAGCGGTCGACTAGCGGGAGGGCCCACCGGGGAG.

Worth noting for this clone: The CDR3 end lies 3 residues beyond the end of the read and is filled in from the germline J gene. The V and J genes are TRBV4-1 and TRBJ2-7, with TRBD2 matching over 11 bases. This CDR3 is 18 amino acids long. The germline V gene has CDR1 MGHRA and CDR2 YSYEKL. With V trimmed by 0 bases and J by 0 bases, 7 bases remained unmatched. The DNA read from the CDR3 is TGCGCCAGCAGCCAAGAAATAGCGGGAGGGGGAAGCTCCTACGAG. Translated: CASSQEIAGGGSSYE. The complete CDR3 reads CASSQEIAGGGSSYEQYF.